The subject of this entry is one T cell receptor (beta chain). Its specific antigen is unknown. No base qualities exist here, and no much larger clone lies one base off it. The sample's treatment or condition label, decoded: approximately 9-day PBMC culture with coronavirus spike peptide pools or control peptides (ViraFEST assay). To expand antigen-specific T cells with peptide pools and then pick out the expanded clonotypes through TCR sequencing, the study relied on the ViraFEST assay. The convalescent patients' positive SARS-CoV-2 PCR tests were from March to December 2020, which was before the Alpha, Beta and Delta variants emerged in the United States. Each well held 2.2 million or so PBMCs cultured in IMDM containing approximately 5% human AB serum and about 10 IU/ml IL-2, with 10 ug/ml peptide pools added. Half of the culture medium was replaced with fresh IL-2-containing medium on days 3 and 7. After more than 8 days of culture, CD4+ T cells were isolated by negative selection using the EasySep CD4+ T cell isolation kit. Ficoll-Paque Plus gradient centrifugation was used to isolate PBMCs from whole blood, and the isolated PBMCs were then either used fresh or cryopreserved at -140C. Each culture condition was generally run in triplicate wells.

The sample is drawn from a study of vaccination and CD4 T cells after COVID-19 (dated by TCRdb to between 2021 and 2024). Regarding the complete study: Convalescent patients had a positive SARS-CoV-2 result on nasal swab PCR, and of these patients, 8 or 9 had mild disease and one had severe disease. The cultures were stimulated with overlapping spike peptide pools from SARS-CoV-2 and from the common cold coronaviruses HCoV-NL63, HCoV-OC43 and HCoV-229E. In the convalescent cohort there were six males and four females, among whom were two Hispanic individuals, seven Caucasians, two Asians and one multiracial person. Control cultures received a CEFX viral epitope pool as the positive control, an HIV-1 Nef peptide pool as the negative control, or no peptide. Post-COVID blood samples were collected from convalescent patients a median of roughly 100 days after diagnosis, with a range of roughly 35 to 170 days. Post-vaccine blood samples were obtained a median of roughly 75 days after the second vaccine dose, with a range of about 12 to 241 days. In roughly 11 COVID-19 convalescent patients and 4 infection-naive healthy vaccine recipients, the spike-specific CD4+ TCR repertoire before mRNA vaccination was compared with the repertoire after mRNA vaccination. Participants got two doses of the Pfizer-BioNTech BNT162b2 vaccine (n=8) or two doses of the Moderna mRNA-1273 vaccine (n=2).

Spanning cysteine to phenylalanine, the CDR3 consists of 14 amino acids. This entry keeps only the CDR3 DNA: 42 bases, framed from base 1. Cut back by 0 bases and 2 bases, the V and J ends lie 9 bases apart. CDR1 SGHRS and CDR2 YFSETQ are derived from the germline V gene. General conclusions and limits of the study: The study included relatively few convalescent patients and did not analyze early timepoints after natural infection. The median number of SARS-CoV-2-reactive clonotypes rose from around 22 after infection to roughly 40 after vaccination, but the change was not significant. In convalescent patients, a median about 84% of post-vaccine SARS-CoV-2-reactive clones were detected only after vaccination, and vaccine-specific priming was suggested by this finding. Of the vaccine-specific clones in convalescent patients, 304 of 307, or nearly all, reacted only to SARS-CoV-2 spike and did not cross-react with common cold coronaviruses.

The library was built by means of PCR. DNA from cultured CD4+ T cells underwent TCR sequencing with the Oncomine TCR Beta short-read assay at the Johns Hopkins FTIC core. The QIAamp micro DNA kit was used to extract genomic DNA from the cultured CD4+ T cells. Oncomine TCR Beta libraries from cultured CD4+ T cells were pooled with unique dual indexes and sequenced on an Illumina iSeq 100. On the study's bioinformatics: Non-productive sequences were filtered out, and CDR3s that did not start with C, did not end with F or W, or were shorter than 7 amino acids were discarded. Antigen-specific clonotypes were identified using the MANAFEST web application through comparison of peptide-stimulated wells with reference and other culture wells. For a clone to be called positive, the clone needed an FDR below 0.05, an odds ratio above 5, and a productive frequency above 0.1% in at least two of three replicate wells. Cross-reactive clonotypes were defined as significantly expanded in both SARS-CoV-2 spike wells and at least one common cold coronavirus spike condition. CDR3 homology was assessed with Levenshtein distances (stringdist) and unrooted phylogenetic trees (ape) in R version 3.6.1. TCRdb took the public reads, trimmed them with fastp at Q25, ran MiXCR for clone calling and kept in-frame beta chains. Under each unique CDR3 protein, matching rows form one entry showing the most common genes and DNA. The V and J calls shown here were made by TCRdb, not taken from the authors' results. The sample contains about 15,000 distinct CDR3 sequences, roughly two thirds of them found a single time. The ten largest clonotypes hold 15% to 20% of the sample.

The rearrangement combines TRBV5-1 with TRBJ2-7; a tentative D match to TRBD1 spans 5 bases. Sequencing was carried out using CD4+ T cells from blood, cultured in vitro. The receptor comes from a human donor who had recovered from COVID-19. The DNA reads TGCGCCAGCAGCTTGGAAGGGGTCCCCTACGAGCAGTACTTC. Its translation is CASSLEGVPYEQYF.